Given below is one TCR beta chain in context. Being one base from a much bigger clone, this may be a read error. The protocol was immunoSEQ multiplex PCR, while the TCRdb copy is restricted to in-frame clones and leaves out a portion. This table has roughly 1 million clones, approximately 80% appearing once. This entry comes from a study of shared clonotypes between healthy human individuals. Source material: memory CD4+ T cells from PBMCs. Subset denoted: CD45RA-negative fraction. The TCR originated in a man in his late teens or twenties in good health. Some clones in this sample may be carry-over from other donors' samples.

The CDR3 protein is CASSFGDTQYF. The CDR3 DNA reads TGTGCCAGCAGCTTCGGAGATACGCAGTATTTT. The V call is TRBV11-3, the J call TRBJ2-3, with unresolved D. The V end lost 3 bases, the J end lost 5 bases, and 3 bases lay between the germline ends. Germline CDR1 is SGHNT and CDR2 is YENEEA. The CDR3 totals 11 residues.